This TCR beta chain was sequenced during a study of chemoradiotherapy in HPV16-positive cancers. Study as a whole: Functional T-cell assays on a couple of HPV16-positive patients' cells defined candidate HPV-specific clones and common TCR motifs.

Between the trimmed V and J ends, which lost 5 bases and 8 bases, there was a span of 15 bases. Per the germline V gene, CDR1 is SGHNT and CDR2 is YENEEA. The CDR3 is 14 residues long. Points on this clone: The target antigen is unknown.

Repertoires were generated with immunoSEQ multiplex PCR, while TCRdb's copy carries only in-frame clones and drops some. The sample records 9,500 to 12,000 clones, 70% to 80% being singletons. General study points: Candidate HPV-specific clones and E7-related TCR motifs grew in tumor during treatment. HPV-responsive T-cell expansion during chemoradiotherapy was linked to improved recurrence-free survival in HPV16-positive patients.

Collection of the sample occurred from a patient who underwent chemoradiotherapy. The J gene is TRBJ2-2, the V gene TRBV11-3, with D possibly TRBD2 on 6 matching bases. The sequence came from a human donor with HPV-associated anogenital cancer. The CDR3: CASSTLATKGELFF. The CDR3 DNA follows: TGTGCCAGCAGCACTCTAGCGACGAAAGGGGAGCTGTTTTTT.